This entry features one TCR beta chain sequence. Its antigen is not identified. The record originates from a study of cytomegalovirus exposure and HLA in healthy donors. The CDR3 runs 18 residues. Germline CDR1 LNHDA, CDR2 SQIVND (reference sequence). The junction had 22 bases not matched to a gene; V was cut back by 7 bases and J by 7 bases. The PCR contained 60 Vbeta and 13 Jbeta primers. Assay: immunoSEQ multiplex PCR; the TCRdb copy retains only in-frame clones and omits some. The sample has some 200,000 clones; roughly 90% are singletons. Study-level points and caveats: For most TCR beta V segments, an earlier analysis put the productive rate at about 87% or about 30% of the time.

This clonotype originated in a woman under 30 in good health and CMV-seronegative. Specimen: PBMCs. This chain connects TRBV19 to TRBJ1-2; 9 bases align to TRBD1. The CDR3 DNA reads TGTGCCAGTAATCCCTGGGGGTTTCTTGGGGACAGGGAAGCTGGCTACACCTTC. Residues: CASNPWGFLGDREAGYTF.